Each of the 22 T cell receptor beta chains below was sequenced from the same sample in a study of blood T cell repertoires in COVID-19. Assay used: immunoSEQ multiplex PCR; TCRdb lists only in-frame clones, some missing. The sample records about 140,000 clones, roughly 73% being singletons. Specimen: peripheral blood. These receptors were obtained from a woman between 50 and 59 years old with active or convalescent COVID-19.

The chain uses TRBV4-2 and TRBJ1-3; D possibly corresponds to TRBD1 (5 bases). Trimming cost V 0 bases and J 4 bases, with 10 bases left between them. Germline V gene sequence: CDR1 LGHNA, CDR2 YNFKEQ. This CDR3 spans 15 amino acids. CDR3 sequence: CASSQDAGLGNTIYF. The CDR3 bases are TGTGCCAGCAGCCAAGATGCAGGGTTGGGAAACACCATATATTTT.

This clone appeared a single time. This chain's CDR3 is CASTLRDRAPNEKLFF. The CDR3 nucleotides read TGTGCCAGTACCCTTCGAGACAGGGCACCTAATGAAAAACTGTTTTTT. This sequence joins TRBV19 and TRBJ1-4; TRBD1 matches 7 bases. The germline CDR1 and CDR2 sequences are LNHDA and SQIVND (reference sequence). V dropped 7 bases and J dropped 3; count of bases not matched to a gene: 11. There are 16 residues in the CDR3.

This sequence joins TRBV27 and TRBJ2-3; TRBD1 agrees at 7 bases. Trimming removed 5 bases from V and 0 bases from J; junction bases left unmatched: 11. The V gene's germline CDR1 is MNHEY and CDR2 SMNVEV (reference sequence). CDR3 length equals 17 residues. DNA of the CDR3: TGTGCCAGCAGTCCCGGACTTGGACAGGAGAGCACAGATACGCAGTATTTT. Its translation: CASSPGLGQESTDTQYF.

A remark on this clone: This may come from a read error, since a much larger clone is one base off. V usage is TRBV11-1 and J usage is TRBJ1-1, with D possibly matching TRBD1 (5 bases). The germline gives CDR1 SGHAT, CDR2 FQDESV (reference sequence). The CDR3 is made up of 13 amino acids. Between the trimmed V and J ends, which lost 8 bases and 5 bases, there was a span of 15 bases. The CDR3 DNA reads TGTGCCAGCTTTCGGGGGAAGGGGACTGAAGCTTTCTTT. Its protein is CASFRGKGTEAFF. The whole variable domain, filled in from reference TRBV11-1 and TRBJ1-1, reads EAEVAQSPRYKITEKSQAVAFWCDPISGHATLYWYRQILGQGPELLVQFQDESVVDDSQLPKDRFSAERLKGVDSTLKIQPAELGDSAMYLCASFRGKGTEAFFGQGTRLTVV.

This chain links TRBV19 with TRBJ1-3, with TRBD1 as a possible D gene (6 bases). Germline values: CDR1 LNHDA, CDR2 SQIVND (reference sequence). The V gene lost 3 bases and the J gene lost 7 bases, with 16 bases spanning the gap. CDR3 length equals 15 residues. In DNA form, the CDR3 reads TGTGCCAGTAGTATTCGACGACAGGCCGGGAACACCATATATTTT. This gives the protein CASSIRRQAGNTIYF. Full variable domain (rest looked up from reference TRBV19 and TRBJ1-3): DGGITQSPKYLFRKEGQNVTLSCEQNLNHDAMYWYRQDPGQGLRLIYYSQIVNDFQKGDIAEGYSVSREKKESFPLTVTSAQKNPTAFYLCASSIRRQAGNTIYFGEGSWLTVV.

This clone was seen a few times. This sequence joins TRBV30 and TRBJ2-7; 9 bases agree with TRBD1. V was pared by 8 bases and J by 9 bases, with 8 bases of the junction left unmatched. This CDR3 has 11 residues. Per the germline V gene, CDR1 is GTSNPN and CDR2 is SVGIG (reference sequence). The CDR3 nucleotides are TGTGCCCTAGGGACAGGGAGACGGCAGTACTTC. It is translated as CALGTGRRQYF.

The J gene is TRBJ2-1, the V gene TRBV4-2; D not certain. The ends were cut back, 0 bases at V and 5 bases at J, with 8 bases in the middle. Per the germline V gene, CDR1 is LGHNA and CDR2 is YNFKEQ. The CDR3 spans 14 residues. CDR3 loop: CASSQDPTNNEQFF. The CDR3 coding sequence is TGTGCCAGCAGCCAAGATCCAACTAACAATGAGCAGTTCTTC.

The rearrangement links TRBV7-2 to TRBJ1-5; tentatively, D is TRBD1 (5 bases). This CDR3 has 15 residues. V was clipped by 5 bases and J by 2 bases, with 13 bases between them. The germline CDR1 and CDR2 sequences are SGHTA and FQGNSA. This chain's CDR3 is CASSLNTGGNQPQHF. In DNA form, the CDR3 reads TGTGCCAGCAGCCTTAACACGGGGGGCAATCAGCCCCAGCATTTT. Full variable domain (missing parts from reference TRBV7-2 and TRBJ1-5): GAGVSQSPSNKVTEKGKDVELRCDPISGHTALYWYRQSLGQGLEFLIYFQGNSAPDKSGLPSDRFSAERTGGSVSTLTIQRTQQEDSAVYLCASSLNTGGNQPQHFGDGTRLSIL.

The chain has TRBV27 and TRBJ2-1, with D possibly TRBD2 on 5 matching bases. The germline CDR1 and CDR2 sequences are MNHEY and SMNVEV (reference sequence). V was cut by 6 bases and J by 9 bases, with 15 bases left in between. There are 13 residues in the CDR3. This CDR3 reads CASSGFRAGEQFF. In DNA form, the CDR3 reads TGTGCCAGCAGCGGGTTTCGGGCGGGTGAGCAGTTCTTC.

The CDR3: CASSSPTSGRLSDTQYF. The CDR3 DNA reads TGTGCCAGCAGCTCCCCCACCAGCGGGAGGTTGTCAGATACGCAGTATTTT. The V and J genes are TRBV7-2 and TRBJ2-3; 9 bases match TRBD2. The CDR3 length is 17 residues. The germline V gene has CDR1 SGHTA and CDR2 FQGNSA. J was trimmed by 4 bases and V by 4 bases; bases with no gene match: 12. The full variable domain, rest sourced from reference TRBV7-2 and TRBJ2-3, is GAGVSQSPSNKVTEKGKDVELRCDPISGHTALYWYRQSLGQGLEFLIYFQGNSAPDKSGLPSDRFSAERTGGSVSTLTIQRTQQEDSAVYLCASSSPTSGRLSDTQYFGPGTRLTVL.

The V gene is TRBV18, the J gene TRBJ2-3; 10 bases are a match to TRBD2. V trimming: 0 bases; J trimming: 0 bases; junction bases outside the gene matches: 12. Germline-derived CDR1 and CDR2 are KGHSH and LQKENI. This CDR3 is built from 20 residues. CDR3 sequence (DNA): TGTGCCAGCTCACCACCGGTAATAGCGGGGGGCTTTCTTAGCACAGATACGCAGTATTTT. As protein: CASSPPVIAGGFLSTDTQYF.

The sample holds one count of this clone. This sequence joins TRBV7-2 and TRBJ2-5; TRBD2 matches 12 bases. Germline V CDR1 and CDR2: SGHTA, FQGNSA. With 5 bases clipped from V and 5 bases from J, the junction kept 6 bases outside the gene matches. The CDR3 covers 15 residues. CDR3 in DNA: TGTGCCAGCAGCCTAAATGGACTAGCGGGGGAGACCCAGTACTTC. This encodes CASSLNGLAGETQYF. Variable domain in full (rest from reference TRBV7-2 and TRBJ2-5): GAGVSQSPSNKVTEKGKDVELRCDPISGHTALYWYRQSLGQGLEFLIYFQGNSAPDKSGLPSDRFSAERTGGSVSTLTIQRTQQEDSAVYLCASSLNGLAGETQYFGPGTRLLVL.

In this sample, this clone turned up a few times. The chain carries TRBV6-5 and TRBJ1-2; a possible D gene is TRBD1 (5 bases). Deletions cut 2 bases from V and 4 bases from J, with 14 bases between. The CDR3 consists of 15 residues. Germline CDR1 and CDR2: MNHEY and SVGAGI. The CDR3 region has the DNA TGTGCCAGCAGTTACCGGGACGGGGGAGGCTATGGCTACACCTTC. Translating it yields CASSYRDGGGYGYTF.

The chain carries TRBV28 and TRBJ1-1, with D hard to call. V lost 6 bases to trimming and J lost 5 bases, with 13 bases between them. Germline CDR1 reads MDHEN; CDR2 reads SYDVKM. The CDR3 runs to 13 residues. CDR3 sequence reads: CASSLTSPTEAFF. In DNA, the CDR3 is TGTGCCAGCAGCCTGACTTCGCCGACTGAAGCTTTCTTT. The variable domain in full, with the rest retrieved from reference TRBV28 and TRBJ1-1, is DVKVTQSSRYLVKRTGEKVFLECVQDMDHENMFWYRQDPGLGLRLIYFSYDVKMKEKGDIPEGYSVSREKKERFSLILESASTNQTSMYLCASSLTSPTEAFFGQGTRLTVV.

The chain is built from TRBV4-3 and TRBJ1-2; D ambiguous. This CDR3 comprises 15 residues. Germline V gene lookup returns CDR1 LGHNA and CDR2 YSLEER. Trimming stripped 0 bases from V and 0 bases from J, with 8 bases between. The CDR3 coding sequence is TGCGCCAGCAGCCAAGATTTAGTGGCTAACTATGGCTACACCTTC. Translated: CASSQDLVANYGYTF.

The chain is built from TRBV4-2 and TRBJ1-6; D is uncertain. In germline, CDR1 is LGHNA, CDR2 YNFKEQ. V lost 2 bases and J lost 8, with 7 bases in between. The CDR3 runs 13 residues. The DNA of the CDR3 is TGTGCCAGCAGCCAAAGGAGGGATTCACCCCTCCACTTT. Protein sequence: CASSQRRDSPLHF.

In its sample, this clone was seen once. V usage is TRBV7-9 and J usage is TRBJ1-5; TRBD1 agrees at 8 bases. Unmatched junction bases numbered 12, after V lost 5 bases and J lost 3 bases. The V gene's germline CDR1 is SEHNR and CDR2 FQNEAQ (reference sequence). The CDR3 contains 17 residues. This CDR3 is CASSNSGGQADNQPQHF. CDR3 sequence (DNA): TGTGCCAGCAGCAACTCGGGGGGACAGGCCGACAATCAGCCCCAGCATTTT.

The genes are TRBV4-3 and TRBJ1-6; D may be TRBD1 (5 bases). The germline V gene has CDR1 LGHNA and CDR2 YSLEER. The V gene lost 1 base and the J gene lost 7 bases, with 11 bases spanning the gap. The CDR3 runs to 15 residues. DNA of the CDR3: TGCGCCAGCAGCCAAGGAAAGGGGTTAAATTCACCCCTCCACTTT. Encoded protein: CASSQGKGLNSPLHF.

The gene calls are TRBV11-3 and TRBJ2-3; D unresolved. The CDR3 spans 12 residues. V was cut by 6 bases and J by 6 bases, with 10 bases left in between. Germline V gene data show CDR1 as SGHNT and CDR2 as YENEEA. The CDR3 DNA follows: TGTGCCAGCAGTCACTACCCCGATACGCAGTATTTT. Encoded protein: CASSHYPDTQYF.

The V gene is TRBV18, the J gene TRBJ2-7, with 10 bases that match TRBD2. V was clipped by 6 bases and J by 7 bases; unmatched bases: 6. Germline CDR1 and CDR2: KGHSH and LQKENI. The CDR3 runs to 13 residues. CDR3 sequence reads: CASSSTSGWEQYF. The CDR3 DNA reads TGTGCCAGCTCTTCGACTAGCGGGTGGGAGCAGTACTTC.

The chain links TRBV27 to TRBJ2-7, with 8 positions matching TRBD1. CDR1 and CDR2 from the germline V gene are MNHEY and SMNVEV (reference sequence). The junction had 0 bases not matched to a gene; V was cut back by 2 bases and J by 3 bases. The CDR3 loop spans 13 amino acids. CDR3 DNA: TGTGCCAGCAGTTTAGGGACAGGCTACGAGCAGTACTTC. This encodes CASSLGTGYEQYF.

The CDR3 here is CASGLVLAGTATNEKLFF. CDR3 DNA: TGTGCTAGTGGTTTGGTACTCGCCGGGACAGCAACTAATGAAAAACTGTTTTTT. The rearrangement links TRBV12-5 to TRBJ1-4; 7 nucleotides agree with TRBD1. With 0 bases clipped from V and 0 bases from J, the junction kept 7 bases outside the gene matches. This CDR3 is 18 amino acids long. Germline CDR1 and CDR2: LGHNT and FRNRAP.